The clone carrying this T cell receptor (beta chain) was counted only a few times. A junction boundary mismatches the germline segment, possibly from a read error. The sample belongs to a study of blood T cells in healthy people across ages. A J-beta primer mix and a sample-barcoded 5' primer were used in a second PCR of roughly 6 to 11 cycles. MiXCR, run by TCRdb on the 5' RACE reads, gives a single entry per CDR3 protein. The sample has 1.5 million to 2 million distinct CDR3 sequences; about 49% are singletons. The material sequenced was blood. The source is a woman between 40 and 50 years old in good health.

The CDR3 spells CASRGQGFYEQYF. In DNA form, the CDR3 reads TGTGCTAGCAGGGGACAGGGGTTCTACGAGCAGTACTTC. The gene calls are TRBV27 and TRBJ2-4; 10 nucleotides agree with TRBD1. The J call may be in error: the DNA end matches TRBJ2-7 better. This CDR3 is built from 13 residues. The germline V gene has CDR1 MNHEY and CDR2 SMNVEV (reference sequence).